These 21 T cell receptor beta chains came from one sample sequenced in a study of blood T cell repertoires in COVID-19 (dated by TCRdb to about 2020). The method behind the library was the immunoSEQ multiplex PCR assay. In its TCRdb copy, this immuneACCESS table keeps in-frame sequences only and misses some clones. Where compared with another copy, unresolved V genes explain less than half of these, and the others have no known cause. Within this sample are over 150,000 clones, with about 87% of them counted one time only. The top ten constitute 2.5% of the sample. Sequenced input: peripheral blood. Receptor source: a woman older than 75 with COVID-19, enrolled during active disease.

The CDR3 sequence: CASAGQAPDEAFF. In DNA form, the CDR3 reads TGTGCCAGCGCGGGACAGGCACCCGATGAAGCTTTCTTT. The chain recombines TRBV28 with TRBJ1-1; 8 nucleotides match TRBD1. V trimming: 8 bases; J trimming: 7 bases; junction bases outside the gene matches: 9. In germline, CDR1 is MDHEN, CDR2 SYDVKM. CDR3 length equals 13 residues.

This rearrangement joins TRBV27 to TRBJ2-2; 13 bases map to TRBD2. The CDR3 runs 17 residues. V was clipped by 6 bases and J by 7 bases; unmatched bases: 11. CDR1 is MNHEY and CDR2 is SMNVEV in the germline V gene (reference sequence). The chain's CDR3 is CASRQSGLAGRGGELFF. As DNA, the CDR3 is TGTGCCAGCAGACAGTCGGGACTAGCGGGAAGGGGCGGGGAGCTGTTTTTT.

This clone was found once. The chain employs TRBV28 and TRBJ2-3; TRBD1 is a possible D gene (6 bases). Trimming took 2 bases from V and 5 from J, leaving 8 bases between them. This CDR3 spans 13 amino acids. Germline V gives CDR1 MDHEN, CDR2 SYDVKM. CDR3 nucleotides: TGTGCCAGCAGTTTAGGGGGCCGAGATACGCAGTATTTT. Protein: CASSLGGRDTQYF.

The rearrangement uses TRBV9 and TRBJ2-2; TRBD2 might be the D (6 bases). V was pared by 0 bases and J by 3 bases, with 21 bases between. Germline values: CDR1 SGDLS, CDR2 YYNGEE. CDR3 length: 19 residues. This chain's CDR3 is CASSVGAGLGSGDTGELFF. CDR3 nucleotide sequence: TGTGCCAGCAGCGTAGGGGCCGGCCTCGGTAGCGGCGACACCGGGGAGCTGTTTTTT.

This clone was observed a handful of times. The chain carries TRBV28 and TRBJ2-1, with 7 bases fitting TRBD2. The CDR3 is made up of 14 amino acids. Germline CDR1 is MDHEN and CDR2 is SYDVKM. V trimming: 7 bases; J trimming: 0 bases; junction bases outside the gene matches: 3. The CDR3: CASNGGSSYNEQFF. The DNA of the CDR3 is TGTGCCAGCAACGGCGGGAGCTCCTACAATGAGCAGTTCTTC.

The chain recombines TRBV9 with TRBJ2-1; TRBD2 aligns across 7 bases. CDR1 and CDR2 (germline): SGDLS, YYNGEE. V lost 2 bases and J lost 7; bases outside the gene matches: 9. There are 15 residues in the CDR3. The CDR3 nucleotides are TGTGCCAGCAGCGTCACTAGCGCTCGAGGTAATGAGCAGTTCTTC. Amino acids: CASSVTSARGNEQFF. Combining the CDR3 with reference TRBV9 and TRBJ2-1 gives the whole variable domain DSGVTQTPKHLITATGQRVTLRCSPRSGDLSVYWYQQSLDQGLQFLIQYYNGEERAKGNILERFSAQQFPDLHSELNLSSLELGDSALYFCASSVTSARGNEQFFGPGTRLTVL.

CDR3 in amino acids: CASSYEAGAGNEQFF. The CDR3, as DNA: TGTGCCAGCAGTTATGAGGCGGGAGCAGGCAATGAGCAGTTCTTC. This chain joins TRBV6-2 or TRBV6-3 and TRBJ2-1, with 7 nucleotides matching TRBD2. There are 15 residues in the CDR3. The V gene end was trimmed by 3 bases and the J gene end by 6 bases; junction bases not matched to a gene: 8. Germline CDR1 and CDR2: MNHEY and SVGEGT.

The rearrangement uses TRBV19 and TRBJ2-5; D may be TRBD1 (5 bases). V was shortened by 3 bases and J by 1 base, with 9 bases between the two germline ends. The CDR3 has 14 amino acids. Germline CDR1 reads LNHDA; CDR2 reads SQIVND (reference sequence). Here the CDR3 DNA reads TGTGCCAGTAGTATGGGGCAGAGCCAAGAGACCCAGTACTTC. Its protein is CASSMGQSQETQYF. The full variable domain, completed using reference TRBV19 and TRBJ2-5, is DGGITQSPKYLFRKEGQNVTLSCEQNLNHDAMYWYRQDPGQGLRLIYYSQIVNDFQKGDIAEGYSVSREKKESFPLTVTSAQKNPTAFYLCASSMGQSQETQYFGPGTRLLVL.

The V gene is TRBV27, the J gene TRBJ2-3, with 7 bases that match TRBD1. Losses at the gene ends were 8 bases for V and 3 bases for J; bases not matched to a gene: 8. Germline V gene data show CDR1 as MNHEY and CDR2 as SMNVEV (reference sequence). CDR3 length: 14 residues. The CDR3: CASQGVGFTDTQYF. The CDR3, as DNA: TGTGCCAGCCAGGGGGTAGGTTTTACAGATACGCAGTATTTT.

The chain combines TRBV7-3 with TRBJ2-1, with 7 nucleotides matching TRBD2. V shed 7 bases and J 6 bases; nucleotides not matched to a gene: 9. The CDR3 spans 14 residues. Germline V CDR1 and CDR2: SGHTA, FQGTGA. CDR3 loop: CASTHREVLNEQFF. Written as DNA, the CDR3 is TGTGCCAGCACCCACCGGGAGGTACTCAATGAGCAGTTCTTC.

V is TRBV27 and J is TRBJ2-7; TRBD2 aligns across 10 bases. The CDR3 sequence is 16 residues long. CDR1 is MNHEY and CDR2 is SMNVEV in the germline V gene (reference sequence). Trimming at V came to 4 bases and at J to 2 bases, leaving 8 bases not matched to a gene. CDR3 loop: CASSSPSGRAPYEQYF. CDR3 nucleotide sequence: TGTGCCAGCAGTTCTCCTAGCGGGAGAGCACCCTACGAGCAGTACTTC.

The chain carries TRBV7-2 and TRBJ1-6; D call uncertain. Germline CDR1 is SGHTA and CDR2 is FQGNSA. V lost 3 bases to trimming and J lost 8 bases, with 8 bases between them. The CDR3 has 13 residues. The CDR3 DNA reads as TGTGCCAGCAGCTTCACTAGGGATTCACCCCTCCACTTT. Its protein is CASSFTRDSPLHF.

Details on this clone: A junction boundary mismatches the germline segment, possibly from a read error. The rearrangement joins TRBV28 to TRBJ1-2; no definite D call. Looked up from germline, CDR1 is MDHEN and CDR2 is SYDVKM. This CDR3 has 13 residues. CDR3 residues: CASSPSGYYGRNF. CDR3 in DNA: TGTGCCAGCAGCCCTTCCGGGTACTATGGAAGGAACTTC.

This clone was seen a few times. The chain is built from TRBV6-5 and TRBJ1-6; tentatively, D is TRBD1 (5 bases). V was shortened by 7 bases and J by 8 bases, with 15 bases between the two germline ends. The CDR3 totals 14 residues. Germline CDR1 is MNHEY and CDR2 is SVGAGI. CDR3 in amino acids: CASTSGLKHSPLHF. DNA for the CDR3: TGTGCCAGCACCTCAGGGCTTAAGCATTCACCCCTCCACTTT.

This rearrangement joins TRBV19 to TRBJ2-1; 11 nucleotides line up with TRBD1. Looked up from germline, CDR1 is LNHDA and CDR2 is SQIVND (reference sequence). Trimming took 7 bases from V and 6 from J; bases not matched to a gene: 5. The CDR3 has 14 amino acids. CDR3 protein: CASMRTGGLNEQFF. CDR3 DNA sequence: TGTGCCAGTATGAGGACAGGGGGCCTCAATGAGCAGTTCTTC.

The chain combines TRBV9 with TRBJ1-3; no firm D call. V lost 7 bases, J lost 0 bases, and 11 bases lay in between. This CDR3 is 14 amino acids long. The germline V gene encodes CDR1 SGDLS and CDR2 YYNGEE. The DNA of the CDR3 is TGTGCCAGCGGAGCGTCGGACTCTGGAAACACCATATATTTT. This sequence encodes CASGASDSGNTIYF.

The rearrangement links TRBV28 to TRBJ2-1; 10 bases align to TRBD2. The V segment lost 2 bases and the J segment 7 bases; nucleotides outside the gene matches: 5. The CDR3 consists of 15 residues. The V gene's germline CDR1 is MDHEN and CDR2 SYDVKM. The CDR3 spells CASSLLASGSNEQFF. CDR3 in DNA: TGTGCCAGCAGTTTACTGGCTAGCGGGAGTAATGAGCAGTTCTTC.

This clone was seen a handful of times. The chain employs TRBV28 and TRBJ1-4; 7 bases line up with TRBD1. V was clipped by 6 bases and J by 10 bases; unmatched bases: 17. The germline gives CDR1 MDHEN, CDR2 SYDVKM. The CDR3 spans 16 residues. CDR3 bases: TGTGCCAGCAGCTTTAATACAGGGGTTAGGTTTGGAAAACTGTTTTTT. Residues: CASSFNTGVRFGKLFF. Looking up the rest from reference TRBV28 and TRBJ1-4 gives the full variable domain: DVKVTQSSRYLVKRTGEKVFLECVQDMDHENMFWYRQDPGLGLRLIYFSYDVKMKEKGDIPEGYSVSREKKERFSLILESASTNQTSMYLCASSFNTGVRFGKLFFGSGTQLSVL.

The V and J genes are TRBV28 and TRBJ1-2; D is perhaps TRBD1 (6 bases). V was trimmed by 5 bases and J by 7 bases, leaving 11 bases between them. This CDR3 is 12 amino acids long. Germline-derived CDR1 and CDR2 are MDHEN and SYDVKM. The CDR3 sequence is CASSARGFGYTF. For the CDR3, the DNA is TGTGCCAGCAGTGCCAGGGGTTTTGGCTACACCTTC.

This chain links TRBV12-3 or TRBV12-4 with TRBJ1-1, with 7 bases that match TRBD1. V was pared by 1 base and J by 11 bases, with 4 bases of the junction left unmatched. The CDR3 totals 12 residues. In DNA, the CDR3 is TGTGCCAGCAGTTTAGAGACAGGGAGGGCTTTCTTT. Translating gives CASSLETGRAFF.

V gene TRBV11-2 combines with J gene TRBJ2-7, with a weak D call TRBD2 (5 bases). Germline V gene lookup returns CDR1 SGHAT and CDR2 FQNNGV. The CDR3 has 15 amino acids. V was clipped by 4 bases and J by 2 bases, with 15 bases between them. This CDR3 reads CASSSGRAIAYEQYF. In DNA form, the CDR3 reads TGTGCCAGCAGCTCTGGGCGGGCCATTGCCTACGAGCAGTACTTC.